This T cell receptor (beta chain) was found in a study of early T cells in non-severe SARS-CoV-2 infection. Study overall: With bulk RNA from unsorted whole blood as input, sequencing yielded unpaired chains.

Overall study findings and caveats: VDJdb matching, biased toward anti-spike CD8 responses, missed private and CD4 specificities.

Researchers attached unique molecular identifiers to individual cDNA molecules. TCRdb re-analysed the 5' RACE reads in MiXCR, keeping a single row per CDR3 protein. The sample lists 90,000 to 120,000 distinct CDR3 sequences, around 10% occurring once. This clonotype occurred many times. Its antigen is not known. The germline V gene encodes CDR1 MGHRA and CDR2 YSYEKL. CDR3 length: 18 residues. V shed 2 bases, J shed 7 bases, and the junction held 13 bases outside the gene matches. The rearrangement uses TRBV4-1 and TRBJ2-1; 11 positions agree with TRBD2. Sequencing input: whole blood. The sequence was collected from an adult who was a healthcare worker with PCR-confirmed SARS-CoV-2 infection or an uninfected control (not recorded which). The CDR3 loop reads CASSQPRGGSGRANEQFF. As DNA, the CDR3 is TGCGCCAGCAGCCAACCCCGGGGAGGTAGCGGGAGGGCGAATGAGCAGTTCTTC.